Each of the 23 T cell receptor beta chains below was sequenced from the same sample in a study of T-cell memory formation after mild COVID-19 (dated by TCRdb to the early 2020s). The library was built by means of 5' RACE. The sequencer was an Illumina NovaSeq 6000. In TCRdb, the public reads were trimmed at Q25 with fastp and aligned with MiXCR, with productive beta chains retained. Each entry merges the rows of one CDR3 protein and shows their most common DNA and genes. The table for this sample lists around 130,000 distinct CDR3 sequences; 5% to 6.5% of them were counted only once. The top ten constitute roughly 2.2% of the sample. Sequencing was performed on PBMCs or a T cell subset sorted from them (not recorded which). The receptors were sampled from an adult woman who had mild COVID-19 (a few samples of this study predate the infection). The sample titles of this study are shuffled in the database, so cell type and time point are left out; the donor was told from shared clones.

This clonotype has ten or more counts. The rearrangement links TRBV14 to TRBJ1-1; D may be TRBD1 (5 bases). The CDR3 spans 15 residues. The germline V gene has CDR1 SGHDN and CDR2 FVKESK. Trimming took off 4 bases at V and 6 bases at J, with 18 bases between the two ends. CDR3 residues: CASSPLPRQKAEAFF. In DNA form, the CDR3 reads TGTGCCAGCAGCCCCTTACCGCGACAGAAAGCTGAAGCTTTCTTT.

The genes are TRBV12-3 or TRBV12-4 and TRBJ2-1, with TRBD2 identical over 7 bases. The CDR3 length is 18 residues. The trim removed 5 bases at V and 3 bases at J, leaving 16 bases unmatched. This CDR3 reads CASSLSYGTTVFYNEQFF. The DNA of the CDR3 is TGTGCCAGCAGTCTCTCCTACGGGACTACCGTATTCTACAATGAGCAGTTCTTC.

CDR3 bases: TGTGCCAGCAGCTGGGCAGGACCTAATGAGCAGTTCTTC. It translates to CASSWAGPNEQFF. The J gene is TRBJ2-1, the V gene TRBV7-8; D remains unclear. The CDR3 runs to 13 residues. V was trimmed by 4 bases and J by 7 bases, leaving 11 bases between them. Germline CDR1 reads SGHVS; CDR2 reads FQNEAQ.

The chain uses TRBV20-1 and TRBJ2-1, with TRBD2 as a possible D gene (5 bases). The CDR3 is 14 amino acids. The V gene lost 6 bases and the J gene lost 4 bases, with 16 bases spanning the gap. In germline, CDR1 is DFQATT, CDR2 SNEGSKA (reference sequence). CDR3 loop: CSAQSRAVYNEQFF. In DNA form, the CDR3 reads TGCAGTGCACAGTCGCGGGCGGTGTACAATGAGCAGTTCTTC.

This clonotype occurred a few times. The chain recombines TRBV7-2 with TRBJ2-3; D is perhaps TRBD2 (6 bases). This CDR3 comprises 16 residues. CDR1 SGHTA and CDR2 FQGNSA come from the germline V gene. V was pared by 4 bases and J by 7 bases, with 21 bases between. CDR3 in amino acids: CASSSRPGVERNTQYF. CDR3 in DNA: TGTGCCAGCAGCTCCCGCCCGGGGGTGGAAAGGAATACGCAGTATTTT.

This clonotype was found a few times. This rearrangement joins TRBV5-6 to TRBJ1-1; 9 nucleotides line up with TRBD1. The CDR3 has 13 residues. V dropped 4 bases and J dropped 6; count of bases not matched to a gene: 4. Germline V gene data show CDR1 as SGHDT and CDR2 as YYEEEE. CDR3: CASSHRDRAEAFF. The CDR3 DNA reads as TGTGCCAGCAGCCACCGGGACAGGGCTGAAGCTTTCTTT.

The V and J genes are TRBV2 and TRBJ2-2; 7 positions agree with TRBD2. In germline, CDR1 is SNHLY, CDR2 FYNNEI. The J segment lost 4 bases and the V segment lost 6 bases, leaving 2 bases of the junction unmatched. The CDR3 is made up of 13 amino acids. CDR3 DNA sequence: TGTGCCAGCAGGTGGGAGGGCACCGGGGAGCTGTTTTTT. Its protein is CASRWEGTGELFF.

The chain combines TRBV30 with TRBJ1-1; tentatively, D is TRBD1 (6 bases). The germline V gene has CDR1 GTSNPN and CDR2 SVGIG (reference sequence). V lost 3 bases, J lost 1 base, and 15 bases lay in between. The CDR3 runs to 15 residues. CDR3 residues: CAWRLAGTSNTEAFF. CDR3 nucleotides: TGTGCCTGGAGATTGGCAGGGACATCGAACACTGAAGCTTTCTTT.

This clonotype came up a few times. CDR3 residues: CSAATSSNTGELFF. DNA of the CDR3: TGCAGTGCGGCGACTAGCTCGAACACCGGGGAGCTGTTTTTT. The rearrangement links TRBV20-1 to TRBJ2-2, with 7 bases lining up with TRBD2. The V and J ends lost 6 bases and 0 bases, in that order; junction bases with no gene match: 4. Looked up from germline, CDR1 is DFQATT and CDR2 is SNEGSKA (reference sequence). This CDR3 region has 14 residues.

This chain joins TRBV15 and TRBJ2-7, with D possibly matching TRBD1 (7 bases). This CDR3 has 14 residues. The germline V gene has CDR1 LNHNV and CDR2 YYDKDF (reference sequence). Trimming removed 0 bases at V and 6 bases at J, with 12 bases between. The DNA of the CDR3 is TGTGCCACCAGCAGAGATCAGGGGGGTTCCGAGCAGTACTTC. It encodes CATSRDQGGSEQYF.

A few counts support this clonotype. The chain links TRBV14 to TRBJ2-7; 7 bases agree with TRBD1. Trimming at V came to 4 bases and at J to 2 bases, leaving 8 bases not matched to a gene. This CDR3 has 15 residues. CDR1 and CDR2 from the germline V gene are SGHDN and FVKESK. The CDR3 DNA follows: TGTGCCAGCAGCCGACGACAGGGAACTCCCTACGAGCAGTACTTC. It is translated as CASSRRQGTPYEQYF.

The genes are TRBV7-2 and TRBJ2-1, with D hard to call. This CDR3 comprises 12 residues. V was trimmed by 5 bases and J by 12 bases, leaving 14 bases between them. Germline V lookup: CDR1 SGHTA, CDR2 FQGNSA. CDR3 sequence (DNA): TGTGCCAGCAGCCCGTCAGAGTATAGGCAGTTCTTC. It yields the protein CASSPSEYRQFF.

This clonotype appeared many times. The gene calls are TRBV5-1 and TRBJ2-3, with 7 bases aligning to TRBD2. The germline V gene encodes CDR1 SGHRS and CDR2 YFSETQ. The CDR3 has 15 amino acids. Trimming cost V 0 bases and J 2 bases; bases outside gene matches: 3. In nucleotides, the CDR3 is TGCGCCAGCAGCTTGGCGGGGGGATCCACAGATACGCAGTATTTT. The encoded protein is CASSLAGGSTDTQYF.

This clonotype has a handful of counts. The J gene is TRBJ2-5, the V gene TRBV7-8, with 10 bases fitting TRBD1. The germline CDR1 and CDR2 sequences are SGHVS and FQNEAQ. This CDR3 has 16 residues. The ends lost 0 bases at V and 5 bases at J; junction bases unmatched: 6. CDR3 nucleotide sequence: TGTGCCAGCAGCTTAGCTTGGACAGGGGGACATGAGACCCAGTACTTC. Its protein is CASSLAWTGGHETQYF.

The chain combines TRBV6-6 with TRBJ1-6, with 7 bases identical to TRBD1. Germline V gene data show CDR1 as MNHNY and CDR2 as SVGAGI (reference sequence). This CDR3 comprises 15 residues. The ends lost 6 bases at V and 7 bases at J; junction bases unmatched: 9. This CDR3 is CASSRRDSFNSPLHF. In DNA, the CDR3 is TGTGCCAGCAGCCGGCGGGACAGCTTCAATTCACCCCTCCACTTT.

The chain has TRBV12-3 or TRBV12-4 and TRBJ2-4; tentatively, D is TRBD1 or TRBD2 (7 bases each). Trimming removed 6 bases from V and 4 bases from J, with 19 bases in between. The CDR3 consists of 16 residues. The CDR3 region is CASSPTGEGGKNIQYF. DNA of the CDR3: TGTGCCAGCAGCCCCACAGGGGAGGGTGGGAAAAACATTCAGTACTTC.

DNA of the CDR3: TGCGCCAGCAGCCTACTGGGACTGGCGTTCGAGACCCAGTACTTC. Amino acids: CASSLLGLAFETQYF. The chain recombines TRBV4-1 with TRBJ2-5; maybe TRBD2 (6 bases). The CDR3 consists of 15 residues. Germline V gene lookup returns CDR1 MGHRA and CDR2 YSYEKL. Trimming took off 4 bases at V and 5 bases at J, with 17 bases between the two ends.

The chain recombines TRBV3-1 with TRBJ2-7, with TRBD1 as a possible D gene (6 bases). Deletions cut 5 bases from V and 5 bases from J, with 10 bases between. In germline, CDR1 is LGHDT, CDR2 YNNKEL (reference sequence). The CDR3 contains 12 residues. The CDR3 loop is CASSNRAHEQYF. For the CDR3, the DNA is TGTGCCAGCAGCAACAGGGCCCACGAGCAGTACTTC.

The chain employs TRBV9 and TRBJ2-4; D unclear. The germline V gene encodes CDR1 SGDLS and CDR2 YYNGEE. Between the trimmed V and J ends, which lost 0 bases and 8 bases, there was a span of 15 bases. This CDR3 comprises 15 residues. CDR3 in DNA: TGTGCCAGCAGCGTAGGGGGTCGAAGAGGTCACATTCAGTACTTC. It translates to CASSVGGRRGHIQYF.

The gene calls are TRBV24-1 and TRBJ2-6; D unresolved. V shed 3 bases and J shed 1 base, with 9 bases lying between them. Germline CDR1 reads KGHDR; CDR2 reads SFDVKD. The CDR3 spans 16 residues. The CDR3 protein is CATSDLTRSGANVLTF. CDR3 DNA sequence: TGTGCCACCAGTGATCTGACTCGGTCTGGGGCCAACGTCCTGACTTTC.

This clonotype has just a few counts. The chain is built from TRBV27 and TRBJ2-1; no clear D gene. This CDR3 contains 15 residues. Germline V CDR1 and CDR2: MNHEY, SMNVEV (reference sequence). The ends were cut back, 3 bases at V and 1 base at J, with 10 bases in the middle. The CDR3 reads CASSLGRASYNEQFF. CDR3 nucleotides: TGTGCCAGCAGTTTGGGTAGGGCTTCCTACAATGAGCAGTTCTTC.

This clonotype was counted at least ten times. The rearrangement joins TRBV9 to TRBJ2-4; D is possibly TRBD1 (6 bases). The CDR3 has 15 residues. The V gene's germline CDR1 is SGDLS and CDR2 YYNGEE. V gave up 1 base and J gave up 8 bases, with 16 bases separating them. The CDR3 is CASSVQGLRGDIQYF. CDR3 bases: TGTGCCAGCAGCGTACAGGGGCTCAGGGGAGACATTCAGTACTTC. Using reference TRBV9 and TRBJ2-4 for the parts outside the CDR3, the full variable domain is DSGVTQTPKHLITATGQRVTLRCSPRSGDLSVYWYQQSLDQGLQFLIQYYNGEERAKGNILERFSAQQFPDLHSELNLSSLELGDSALYFCASSVQGLRGDIQYFGAGTRLSVL.

A few counts support this clonotype. The gene calls are TRBV5-1 and TRBJ2-7; the D gene could be TRBD1 or TRBD2 (5 bases each). V gave up 0 bases and J gave up 2 bases, with 12 bases separating them. The V gene's germline CDR1 is SGHRS and CDR2 YFSETQ. The CDR3 runs to 15 residues. The CDR3 loop reads CASSLGGGSTYEQYF. CDR3 nucleotide sequence: TGCGCCAGCAGCTTGGGTGGGGGATCAACCTACGAGCAGTACTTC.